Shown below are 20 T cell receptor beta chains from a single sample sequenced in a study of shared clonotypes between healthy human individuals. Sequenced by immunoSEQ multiplex PCR; TCRdb stores in-frame clones only, minus some. This sample carries some 2,400,000 clones, about 94% of them seen once, and the ten largest clones take approximately 0.13%. Specimen: naive CD4+ T cells sorted from blood. The sample's subset: CD45RA+ positively selected. All receptors derive from a man aged 18 to 30 in good health.

The chain uses TRBV7-2 and TRBJ2-7; 9 nucleotides align to TRBD2. Germline trimming cut 1 base from V and 5 bases from J; bases unmatched to any gene: 6. Germline V gene sequence: CDR1 SGHTA, CDR2 FQGNSA. This CDR3 has 15 residues. CDR3 sequence: CASSLGGGRANEQYF. In DNA form, the CDR3 reads TGTGCCAGCAGCTTAGGCGGCGGGAGGGCGAACGAGCAGTACTTC.

The CDR3 bases are TGCGCCAGCAGCTTGGATTGGACGACGGAAACCTACGAGCAGTACTTC. It is translated as CASSLDWTTETYEQYF. The chain employs TRBV5-1 and TRBJ2-7; D is ambiguous. With 0 bases removed from V and 2 bases from J, the gap between germline ends came to 15 bases. Germline V gene data show CDR1 as SGHRS and CDR2 as YFSETQ. The CDR3 contains 16 residues.

The chain employs TRBV6-5 and TRBJ2-1; TRBD2 aligns across 11 bases. The CDR3 is 16 amino acids. The germline V gene encodes CDR1 MNHEY and CDR2 SVGAGI. Germline trimming cut 4 bases from V and 5 bases from J; bases unmatched to any gene: 7. Here the CDR3 DNA reads TGTGCCAGCAGTTTCTGGGGGACTAGCGGAAACAATGAGCAGTTCTTC. Protein: CASSFWGTSGNNEQFF.

V is TRBV6-1 and J is TRBJ1-1, with 7 bases lining up with TRBD1. The junction had 11 bases not matched to a gene; V was cut back by 2 bases and J by 5 bases. CDR3 length: 16 residues. Germline CDR1 is MNHNS and CDR2 is SASEGT. CDR3 amino acids: CASSEYDRDGRTEAFF. For the CDR3, the DNA is TGTGCCAGCAGTGAATACGACAGGGACGGGAGAACTGAAGCTTTCTTT.

J is TRBJ2-1 and V is TRBV19, with 9 nucleotides matching TRBD1. V was clipped by 6 bases and J by 9 bases; unmatched bases: 9. This CDR3 contains 14 residues. The germline V gene encodes CDR1 LNHDA and CDR2 SQIVND (reference sequence). The CDR3 spells CASRAGTGFGEQFF. The CDR3 DNA reads TGTGCCAGTAGGGCCGGGACAGGGTTTGGTGAGCAGTTCTTC.

The rearrangement links TRBV9 to TRBJ1-4; 10 bases map to TRBD1. The CDR3 consists of 15 residues. Trimming cost V 3 bases and J 6 bases; bases outside gene matches: 5. Germline loops: CDR1 SGDLS, CDR2 YYNGEE. Here the CDR3 reads CASSEGDRGYEKLFF. The CDR3 DNA is TGTGCCAGCAGCGAGGGGGACAGGGGATATGAAAAACTGTTTTTT.

A note on this clone: Other DNA sequences in this specimen translate into the identical CDR3. The rearrangement links TRBV27 to TRBJ2-7; 10 bases agree with TRBD1. V lost 6 bases and J lost 3; bases outside the gene matches: 5. Germline CDR1 reads MNHEY; CDR2 reads SMNVEV (reference sequence). The CDR3 extends over 14 amino acids. The CDR3 sequence: CASSRTGGFYEQYF. In DNA form, the CDR3 reads TGTGCCAGCAGCCGGACAGGGGGTTTCTACGAGCAGTACTTC.

The chain is built from TRBV4-1 and TRBJ2-2; D may be TRBD1 (6 bases). V gave up 5 bases and J gave up 11 bases, with 15 bases separating them. Germline CDR1 MGHRA, CDR2 YSYEKL. CDR3 length equals 13 residues. CDR3 DNA sequence: TGCGCCAGCAGCTCCGGACAGCCTGTAGAGCTGTTTTTT. It codes for CASSSGQPVELFF.

The J gene is TRBJ2-5, the V gene TRBV10-3; the D is unclear. The CDR3 has 14 amino acids. V was clipped by 0 bases and J by 2 bases, with 7 bases between them. Germline V gene lookup returns CDR1 ENHRY and CDR2 SYGVKD. As DNA, the CDR3 is TGTGCCATCAGTGAGTCGAGCGTGCAAGAGACCCAGTACTTC. Translated: CAISESSVQETQYF.

This sequence joins TRBV7-9 and TRBJ2-3; 11 bases match TRBD1. V was clipped by 5 bases and J by 5 bases; unmatched bases: 6. CDR3 size: 15 residues. Germline-derived CDR1 and CDR2 are SEHNR and FQNEAQ (reference sequence). CDR3 coding DNA: TGTGCCAGCAGCCTGGACAGGGGGCAGAGAGATACGCAGTATTTT. Translation: CASSLDRGQRDTQYF. Together with reference TRBV7-9 and TRBJ2-3, the CDR3 gives the full variable domain: DTGVSQNPRHKITKRGQNVTFRCDPISEHNRLYWYRQTLGQGPEFLTYFQNEAQLEKSRLLSDRFSAERPKGSFSTLEIQRTEQGDSAMYLCASSLDRGQRDTQYFGPGTRLTVL.

This sequence joins TRBV7-9 and TRBJ2-7, with 7 nucleotides matching TRBD1. Germline CDR1 and CDR2: SEHNR and FQNEAQ (reference sequence). With V trimmed by 0 bases and J by 2 bases, 4 bases remained unmatched. This CDR3 comprises 15 residues. The CDR3 DNA reads TGTGCCAGCAGCTTAGCGCGGCAGGGGGCCTACGAGCAGTACTTC. This gives the protein CASSLARQGAYEQYF.

The V gene is TRBV5-6, the J gene TRBJ1-2, with D maybe TRBD1 (5 bases). Trimming took off 1 base at V and 6 bases at J, with 10 bases between the two ends. Germline loops: CDR1 SGHDT, CDR2 YYEEEE. The CDR3 spans 13 residues. The DNA of the CDR3 is TGTGCCAGCAGCTTGCAGAGGGACGATGGCTACACCTTC. This codes for CASSLQRDDGYTF.

The CDR3 DNA follows: TGTGCCAGCAGCCCAGTCGGGACAGGGTTTATCTATGGCTACACCTTC. Translation: CASSPVGTGFIYGYTF. V usage is TRBV7-9 and J usage is TRBJ1-2; 9 bases are a match to TRBD1. This CDR3 comprises 16 residues. J was trimmed by 4 bases and V by 5 bases; bases with no gene match: 11. CDR1 is SEHNR, CDR2 FQNEAQ, per germline (reference sequence).

This sequence joins TRBV7-2 and TRBJ2-3; maybe TRBD1 (5 bases). The CDR3 contains 15 residues. V was trimmed by 5 bases and J by 0 bases, leaving 12 bases between them. The V gene's germline CDR1 is SGHTA and CDR2 FQGNSA. The CDR3 is CASSTTQGSTDTQYF. The CDR3 DNA is TGTGCCAGCAGCACCACGCAGGGTAGCACAGATACGCAGTATTTT.

In the case of this clone: Its ends do not fully match the called genes, so a read error is possible. V is TRBV20-1 and J is TRBJ2-7; 8 bases map to TRBD1. The CDR3 totals 11 residues. Germline V gene data show CDR1 as DFQATT and CDR2 as SNEGSKA (reference sequence). CDR3 residues: CSASPGQGQHF. The CDR3 DNA follows: TGCAGTGCGTCACCCGGACAGGGACAGCACTTC.

This clone was counted a single time. The CDR3: CASSLGQGREKLFF. CDR3 nucleotides: TGTGCCAGCAGCTTAGGACAGGGACGAGAAAAACTGTTTTTT. The rearrangement links TRBV11-2 to TRBJ1-4; TRBD1 aligns across 7 bases. Germline lookup yields CDR1 SGHAT and CDR2 FQNNGV. The CDR3 loop spans 14 amino acids. The junction had 4 bases not matched to a gene; V was cut back by 1 base and J by 8 bases.

The V and J genes are TRBV5-4 and TRBJ2-7; D is tentatively TRBD1 or TRBD2 (6 bases each). The V gene's germline CDR1 is SGHNT and CDR2 YYREEE (reference sequence). The CDR3 contains 16 residues. V dropped 0 bases and J dropped 12 bases, with 25 bases sitting between them. The CDR3 DNA sequence: TGTGCCAGCAGCTTGGGGCCCCCGCGTGTGGCAGGGGAGGCGTACTTC. The encoded protein is CASSLGPPRVAGEAYF.

The chain is built from TRBV6-1 and TRBJ2-1, with 7 positions matching TRBD1. Germline lookup yields CDR1 MNHNS and CDR2 SASEGT. The CDR3 covers 14 residues. The V segment lost 2 bases and the J segment 12 bases; nucleotides outside the gene matches: 10. CDR3 in DNA: TGTGCCAGCAGTGAAAGGACAGGCCGGGGCGGGCAGTTCTTC. Amino acids: CASSERTGRGGQFF.

V usage is TRBV6-1 and J usage is TRBJ2-3; 12 nucleotides match TRBD2. The J segment lost 4 bases and the V segment lost 5 bases, leaving 4 bases of the junction unmatched. Germline loops: CDR1 MNHNS, CDR2 SASEGT. The CDR3 has 15 residues. Here the CDR3 reads CASSTLAGGPDTQYF. The CDR3 DNA follows: TGTGCCAGCAGTACCCTAGCGGGGGGGCCAGATACGCAGTATTTT.

This chain links TRBV7-8 with TRBJ2-3; a weak D match, TRBD2 (6 bases). V lost 2 bases and J lost 6, with 15 bases in between. The CDR3 has 15 amino acids. Germline V CDR1 and CDR2: SGHVS, FQNEAQ. This chain's CDR3 is CASSLPGEVRDTQYF. CDR3 DNA: TGTGCCAGCAGCTTACCCGGGGAGGTTAGGGATACGCAGTATTTT.